The clone carrying this T cell receptor beta chain was observed a handful of times. A second PCR, run for roughly 6 to 11 cycles, used a sample-barcoded 5' primer plus a J-beta primer mix. Each CDR3 protein gets one entry after TCRdb re-called the 5' RACE reads with MiXCR. The data hold some 1 million distinct CDR3 sequences, with 40% to 55% observed a single time. These data are taken from a study of blood T cells in healthy people across ages. V was pared by 5 bases and J by 0 bases, with 12 bases between. The CDR3 loop spans 15 amino acids. The germline gives CDR1 LNHDA, CDR2 SQIVND (reference sequence).

The J gene is TRBJ2-3, the V gene TRBV19, with D possibly matching TRBD2 (6 bases). The TCR originated in a woman aged 60-70 years in good health. Sample: blood. CDR3 residues: CASSSLAPSTDTQYF. The CDR3 DNA sequence: TGTGCCAGTAGTTCTCTAGCGCCCAGCACAGATACGCAGTATTTT.